This T cell receptor beta chain stems from a study of T-cell memory formation after mild COVID-19. Regarding the study as a whole: The finding that pre-infection memory included some responding clones suggested that cross-reactive memory joined.

A note on this clonotype: The antigen remains unidentified.

Via MiXCR, TCRdb re-called the 5' RACE reads, giving one row per CDR3 protein. The table has 550,000 to 700,000 distinct CDR3 sequences, 15% to 20% seen once. The V gene's germline CDR1 is SNHLY and CDR2 FYNNEI. V was pared by 3 bases and J by 3 bases, with 10 bases between. The CDR3 is 14 residues long. J is TRBJ2-3 and V is TRBV2; TRBD2 is a possible D gene (5 bases). Sample: PBMCs or a T cell subset sorted from them (not recorded which). This receptor was identified in an adult woman who had mild COVID-19 (a few samples of this study predate the infection). Cell type and time point are not known. This CDR3 is CASSEGLATDTQYF. In DNA form, the CDR3 reads TGTGCCAGCAGTGAGGGCCTAGCAACAGATACGCAGTATTTT.